One sample yielded the 18 T cell receptor beta chains listed below, sequenced in a study of shared T cell receptors in the human thymus. Profiled with immunoSEQ multiplex PCR; TCRdb holds only in-frame clones, not every one. The table has roughly 700,000 clones, 88% seen once. These data also formed part of another study, on human thymus T cells.

The source material was thymocytes. These receptors all stem from a boy in the first two years of life with a congenital heart defect.

The rearrangement joins TRBV11-3 to TRBJ1-3, with D possibly being TRBD1 (5 bases). This CDR3 region has 17 residues. Germline CDR1 and CDR2: SGHNT and YENEEA. The V gene lost 1 base and the J gene lost 0 bases, with 13 bases spanning the gap. DNA for the CDR3: TGTGCCAGCAGCTTAGGCCCAGGGATGGGCTCTGGAAACACCATATATTTT. Translation: CASSLGPGMGSGNTIYF.

The chain has TRBV14 and TRBJ1-2, with D tentatively TRBD1 (5 bases). V was clipped by 0 bases and J by 8 bases, with 13 bases between them. The CDR3 spans 14 residues. In germline, CDR1 is SGHDN, CDR2 FVKESK. Written as DNA, the CDR3 is TGTGCCAGCAGCCAAGATGAACAGGAACACGGCTACACCTTC. Protein product: CASSQDEQEHGYTF.

The V and J genes are TRBV10-1 and TRBJ1-1; D gene uncertain. Germline loops: CDR1 WNHNN, CDR2 SYGVQD (reference sequence). Trimming cost V 5 bases and J 1 base, with 5 bases left between them. The CDR3 has 12 amino acids. For the CDR3, the DNA is TGCGCCAGCAGTCGGTGGAACACTGAAGCTTTCTTT. It is translated as CASSRWNTEAFF.

This chain uses TRBV4-3 with TRBJ2-3; TRBD2 matches 12 bases. CDR3 length equals 19 residues. Germline lookup yields CDR1 LGHNA and CDR2 YSLEER. V lost 0 bases, J lost 1 base, and 8 bases stayed unmatched. The CDR3 loop reads CASSQDLASGRVGTDTQYF. As DNA, the CDR3 is TGCGCCAGCAGCCAAGATCTGGCTAGCGGGAGGGTGGGCACAGATACGCAGTATTTT.

This clone was recorded only once. J is TRBJ2-7 and V is TRBV27, with a possible D match to TRBD2 (6 bases). CDR3 length: 17 amino acids. The V and J ends lost 2 bases and 2 bases respectively, with 19 bases between them. Germline loops: CDR1 MNHEY, CDR2 SMNVEV (reference sequence). CDR3 sequence (DNA): TGTGCCAGCAGTTTACGGGGCTTTAGCGGCCTAACCTACGAGCAGTACTTC. Its protein is CASSLRGFSGLTYEQYF.

The chain joins TRBV6-5 to TRBJ2-5, with 8 bases lining up with TRBD1. This CDR3 comprises 15 residues. Germline CDR1 reads MNHEY; CDR2 reads SVGAGI. J gave up 1 base and V 6 bases, and 7 bases lay outside the gene matches. The CDR3 bases are TGTGCCAGCAGCCGACACAGGGGGAGCCAAGAGACCCAGTACTTC. Translating it yields CASSRHRGSQETQYF.

The chain recombines TRBV4-1 with TRBJ2-1, with 8 nucleotides matching TRBD2. The CDR3 spans 18 residues. In germline, CDR1 is MGHRA, CDR2 YSYEKL. V was clipped by 0 bases and J by 7 bases; unmatched bases: 14. In DNA form, the CDR3 reads TGCGCCAGCAGCCAAGATCTCCTTAGGCCCGCGGGGGGAAATGAGCAGTTCTTC. It codes for CASSQDLLRPAGGNEQFF.

This chain joins TRBV10-2 and TRBJ1-5, with TRBD1 matching over 7 bases. From germline, CDR1 is WSHSY and CDR2 SAAADI. There are 19 residues in the CDR3. The junction had 20 bases not matched to a gene; V was cut back by 6 bases and J by 3 bases. The CDR3: CASRKGAQDGKVDNQPQHF. The CDR3 DNA follows: TGCGCCAGCAGAAAGGGGGCTCAAGACGGGAAGGTGGACAATCAGCCCCAGCATTTT.

This chain joins TRBV15 and TRBJ1-5; the D gene is possibly TRBD1 (5 bases). CDR1 and CDR2 from the germline V gene are LNHNV and YYDKDF (reference sequence). The CDR3 loop spans 15 amino acids. Trimming cost V 0 bases and J 4 bases, with 10 bases left between them. The CDR3 sequence: CATSRDLGPNQPQHF. The DNA for the CDR3 is TGTGCCACCAGCAGAGATCTGGGGCCTAATCAGCCCCAGCATTTT. The full variable domain, with the rest looked up from reference TRBV15 and TRBJ1-5, is DAMVIQNPRYQVTQFGKPVTLSCSQTLNHNVMYWYQQKSSQAPKLLFHYYDKDFNNEADTPDNFQSRRPNTSFCFLDIRSPGLGDTAMYLCATSRDLGPNQPQHFGDGTRLSIL.

The chain joins TRBV2 to TRBJ2-7; 9 bases map to TRBD2. From germline, CDR1 is SNHLY and CDR2 FYNNEI. The CDR3 has 14 amino acids. Trimming cost V 6 bases and J 7 bases; bases outside gene matches: 10. This CDR3 reads CASREAGGPEEQYF. The CDR3 coding sequence is TGTGCCAGCAGGGAGGCGGGAGGGCCCGAAGAGCAGTACTTC.

The V and J genes are TRBV4-3 and TRBJ2-1; a possible D gene is TRBD2 (6 bases). Trimming left V 0 bases short and J 3 bases short, with 12 bases between. Germline V gene data show CDR1 as LGHNA and CDR2 as YSLEER. The CDR3 covers 16 residues. CDR3 loop: CASSQEPGRSYNEQFF. The CDR3 bases are TGCGCCAGCAGCCAAGAGCCCGGGAGAAGCTACAATGAGCAGTTCTTC.

This sequence joins TRBV30 and TRBJ2-3; TRBD1 might be the D (6 bases). This CDR3 region has 15 residues. Per the germline V gene, CDR1 is GTSNPN and CDR2 is SVGIG (reference sequence). The ends were cut back, 2 bases at V and 0 bases at J, with 12 bases in the middle. CDR3 region: CAWSFVGASTDTQYF. The CDR3 coding sequence is TGTGCCTGGAGTTTCGTGGGGGCGAGCACAGATACGCAGTATTTT.

V usage is TRBV14 and J usage is TRBJ2-1; D gene ambiguous. This CDR3 is built from 15 residues. Germline V lookup: CDR1 SGHDN, CDR2 FVKESK. Trimming cost V 4 bases and J 7 bases, with 17 bases left between them. The DNA for the CDR3 is TGTGCCAGCAGCCTGGCGGCAGTTCCGGATAATGAGCAGTTCTTC. Amino acids: CASSLAAVPDNEQFF.

This chain links TRBV6-6 with TRBJ1-4; no firm D call. The V end lost 1 base, the J end lost 3 bases, and 9 bases lay between the germline ends. This CDR3 region has 15 residues. Looked up from germline, CDR1 is MNHNY and CDR2 is SVGAGI (reference sequence). The CDR3 region is CASSYLGSPNEKLFF. CDR3 sequence (DNA): TGTGCCAGCAGTTACTTGGGGAGTCCTAATGAAAAACTGTTTTTT.

The chain has TRBV14 and TRBJ2-6; TRBD1 aligns across 8 bases. With V trimmed by 4 bases and J by 0 bases, 8 bases remained unmatched. Germline V gene data show CDR1 as SGHDN and CDR2 as FVKESK. The CDR3 has 18 amino acids. The CDR3 spells CASSPRTGPSSGANVLTF. In DNA form, the CDR3 reads TGTGCCAGCAGCCCCCGGACAGGGCCTAGCTCTGGGGCCAACGTCCTGACTTTC.

The V call is TRBV30, the J call TRBJ1-4; D remains unclear. V was pared by 0 bases and J by 14 bases, with 16 bases between. This CDR3 has 13 amino acids. The V gene's germline CDR1 is GTSNPN and CDR2 SVGIG (reference sequence). CDR3 nucleotide sequence: TGTGCCTGGAGTGTTACCCCACACGAGGGTCTGTTTTTT. Its translation: CAWSVTPHEGLFF.

This rearrangement joins TRBV27 to TRBJ2-7; TRBD1 aligns across 8 bases. V was pared by 1 base and J by 7 bases, with 12 bases of the junction left unmatched. Germline V CDR1 and CDR2: MNHEY, SMNVEV (reference sequence). This CDR3 has 16 amino acids. The CDR3 here is CASSLWAPGQGIEQYF. CDR3 coding DNA: TGTGCCAGCAGTTTATGGGCCCCCGGACAGGGAATTGAGCAGTACTTC.

The chain uses TRBV7-2 and TRBJ2-7; 10 nucleotides match TRBD2. Per germline, CDR1 SGHTA and CDR2 FQGNSA. The CDR3 totals 17 residues. V lost 1 base and J lost 5; bases outside the gene matches: 11. The CDR3 loop is CASSLVGSSGSLDEQYF. CDR3 nucleotides: TGTGCCAGCAGCTTAGTTGGGTCTAGCGGGAGCCTCGACGAGCAGTACTTC. Supplemented by reference TRBV7-2 and TRBJ2-7, the full variable domain reads GAGVSQSPSNKVTEKGKDVELRCDPISGHTALYWYRQSLGQGLEFLIYFQGNSAPDKSGLPSDRFSAERTGGSVSTLTIQRTQQEDSAVYLCASSLVGSSGSLDEQYFGPGTRLTVT.